This TCR beta chain was retrieved from a study of blood T cell repertoires in COVID-19. Study-level information: T cells, B-cell-depleted T cells, or PBMCs supplied cDNA or gDNA.

Using immunoSEQ multiplex PCR, the repertoire was profiled, and TCRdb retains in-frame clones only, with some absent. This repertoire shows roughly 230,000 clones, 65% to 85% found once; its top ten account for about 3.4%. CDR3 length: 14 residues. Germline CDR1 SGHRS, CDR2 YFSETQ. V was clipped by 4 bases and J by 0 bases, with 9 bases between them. This TCR was recovered from a man in his fifties or sixties who had recovered from COVID-19. This chain connects TRBV5-1 to TRBJ2-3; D not certain. The source material was PBMCs or T cells enriched from blood (not recorded which). CDR3 DNA: TGCGCCAGCAGCCTCTCGACTAGCACAGATACGCAGTATTTT. Residues: CASSLSTSTDTQYF.